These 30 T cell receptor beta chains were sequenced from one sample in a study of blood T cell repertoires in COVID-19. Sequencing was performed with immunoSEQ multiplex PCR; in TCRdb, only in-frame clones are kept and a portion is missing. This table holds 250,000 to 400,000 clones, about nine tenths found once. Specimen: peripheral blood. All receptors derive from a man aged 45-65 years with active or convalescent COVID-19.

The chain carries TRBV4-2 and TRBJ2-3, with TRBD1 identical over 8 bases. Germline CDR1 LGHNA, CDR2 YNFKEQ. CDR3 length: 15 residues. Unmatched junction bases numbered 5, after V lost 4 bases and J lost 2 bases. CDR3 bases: TGTGCCAGCAGCCTTTCGGGACAGGACACAGATACGCAGTATTTT. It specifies CASSLSGQDTDTQYF.

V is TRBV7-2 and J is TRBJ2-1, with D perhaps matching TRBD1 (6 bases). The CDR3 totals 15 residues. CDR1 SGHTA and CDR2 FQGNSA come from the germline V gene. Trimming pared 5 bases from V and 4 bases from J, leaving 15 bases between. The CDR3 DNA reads TGTGCCAGCAGCCTCGGACAGTGGGGATACAATGAGCAGTTCTTC. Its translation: CASSLGQWGYNEQFF. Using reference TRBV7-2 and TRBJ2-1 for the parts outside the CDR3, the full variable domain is GAGVSQSPSNKVTEKGKDVELRCDPISGHTALYWYRQSLGQGLEFLIYFQGNSAPDKSGLPSDRFSAERTGGSVSTLTIQRTQQEDSAVYLCASSLGQWGYNEQFFGPGTRLTVL.

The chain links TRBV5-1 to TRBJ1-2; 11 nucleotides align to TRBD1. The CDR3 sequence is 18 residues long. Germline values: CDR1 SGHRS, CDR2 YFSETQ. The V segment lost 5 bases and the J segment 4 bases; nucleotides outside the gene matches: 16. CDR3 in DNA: TGCGCCAGCAGACAAATACCCCAAGGACAGGGGGCTCCCTATGGCTACACCTTC. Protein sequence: CASRQIPQGQGAPYGYTF.

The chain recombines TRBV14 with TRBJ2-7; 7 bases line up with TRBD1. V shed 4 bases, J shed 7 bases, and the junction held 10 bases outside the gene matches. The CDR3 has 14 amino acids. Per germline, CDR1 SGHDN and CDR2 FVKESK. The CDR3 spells CASSPRQGQGEQYF. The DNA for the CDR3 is TGTGCCAGCAGCCCAAGACAGGGCCAGGGAGAGCAGTACTTC. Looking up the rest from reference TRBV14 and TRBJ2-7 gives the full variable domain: EAGVTQFPSHSVIEKGQTVTLRCDPISGHDNLYWYRRVMGKEIKFLLHFVKESKQDESGMPNNRFLAERTGGTYSTLKVQPAELEDSGVYFCASSPRQGQGEQYFGPGTRLTVT.

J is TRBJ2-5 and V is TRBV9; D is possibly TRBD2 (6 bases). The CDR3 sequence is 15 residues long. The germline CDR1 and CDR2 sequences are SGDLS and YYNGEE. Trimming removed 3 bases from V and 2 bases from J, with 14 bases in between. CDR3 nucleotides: TGTGCCAGCAGCGAGAAGGGACTCAGGCAAGAGACCCAGTACTTC. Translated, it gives CASSEKGLRQETQYF.

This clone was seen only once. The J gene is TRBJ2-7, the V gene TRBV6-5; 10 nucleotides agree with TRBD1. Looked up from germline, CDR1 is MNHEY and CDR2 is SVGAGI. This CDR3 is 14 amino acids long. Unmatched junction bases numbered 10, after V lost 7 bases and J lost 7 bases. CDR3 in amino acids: CASTPPGQGREQYF. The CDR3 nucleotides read TGTGCCAGCACACCTCCGGGACAGGGGCGGGAGCAGTACTTC.

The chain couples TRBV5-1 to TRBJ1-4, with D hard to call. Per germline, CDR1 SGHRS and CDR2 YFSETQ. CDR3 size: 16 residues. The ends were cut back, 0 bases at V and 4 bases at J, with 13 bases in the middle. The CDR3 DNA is TGCGCCAGCAGCTTGGGGCTACTACGGTTTAATGAAAAACTGTTTTTT. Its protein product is CASSLGLLRFNEKLFF.

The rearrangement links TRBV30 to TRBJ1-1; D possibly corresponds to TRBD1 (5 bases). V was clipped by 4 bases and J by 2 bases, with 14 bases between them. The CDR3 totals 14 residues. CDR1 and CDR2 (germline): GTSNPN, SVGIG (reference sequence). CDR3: CAWKRGILNTEAFF. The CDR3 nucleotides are TGTGCCTGGAAACGGGGGATCCTTAACACTGAAGCTTTCTTT.

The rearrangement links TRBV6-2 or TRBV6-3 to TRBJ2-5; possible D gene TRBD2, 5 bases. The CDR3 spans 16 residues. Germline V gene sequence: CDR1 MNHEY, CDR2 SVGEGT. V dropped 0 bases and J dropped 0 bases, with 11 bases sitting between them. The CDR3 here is CASSYSPGKYQETQYF. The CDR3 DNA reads TGTGCCAGCAGTTACTCACCGGGGAAGTACCAAGAGACCCAGTACTTC.

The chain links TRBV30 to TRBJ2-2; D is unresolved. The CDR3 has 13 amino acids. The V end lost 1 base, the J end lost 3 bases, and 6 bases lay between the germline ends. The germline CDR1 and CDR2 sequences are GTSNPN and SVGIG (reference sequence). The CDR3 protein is CAWSARDTGELFF. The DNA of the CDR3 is TGTGCCTGGAGTGCACGGGACACCGGGGAGCTGTTTTTT.

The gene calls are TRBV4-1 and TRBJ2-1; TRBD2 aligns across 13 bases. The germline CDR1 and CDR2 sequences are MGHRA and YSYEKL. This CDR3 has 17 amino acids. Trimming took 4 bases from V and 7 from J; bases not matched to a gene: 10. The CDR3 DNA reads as TGCGCCAGCAGCCGCGTTTCCGGACTAGCGGGGGTTAATGAGCAGTTCTTC. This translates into CASSRVSGLAGVNEQFF.

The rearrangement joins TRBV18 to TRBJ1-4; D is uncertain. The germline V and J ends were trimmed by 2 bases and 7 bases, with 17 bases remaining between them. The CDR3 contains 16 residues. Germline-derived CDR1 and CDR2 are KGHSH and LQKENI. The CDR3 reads CASSPIGRVGSEKLFF. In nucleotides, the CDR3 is TGTGCCAGCTCACCAATCGGCCGGGTAGGGAGTGAAAAACTGTTTTTT.

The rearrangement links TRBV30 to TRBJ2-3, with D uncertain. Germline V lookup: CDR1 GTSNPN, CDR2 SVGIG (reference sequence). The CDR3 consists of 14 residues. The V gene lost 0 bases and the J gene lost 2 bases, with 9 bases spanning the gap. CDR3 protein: CAWSVTRTTDTQYF. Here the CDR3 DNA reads TGTGCCTGGAGTGTAACACGCACCACAGATACGCAGTATTTT. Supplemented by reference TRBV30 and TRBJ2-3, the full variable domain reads SQTIHQWPATLVQPVGSPLSLECTVEGTSNPNLYWYRQAAGRGLQLLFYSVGIGQISSEVPQNLSASRPQDRQFILSSKKLLLSDSGFYLCAWSVTRTTDTQYFGPGTRLTVL.

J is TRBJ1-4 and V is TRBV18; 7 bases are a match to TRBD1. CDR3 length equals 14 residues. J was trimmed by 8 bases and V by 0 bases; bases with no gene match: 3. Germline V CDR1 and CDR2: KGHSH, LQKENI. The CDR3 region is CASSPPGTDEKLFF. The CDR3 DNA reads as TGTGCCAGCTCACCACCAGGGACAGACGAAAAACTGTTTTTT.

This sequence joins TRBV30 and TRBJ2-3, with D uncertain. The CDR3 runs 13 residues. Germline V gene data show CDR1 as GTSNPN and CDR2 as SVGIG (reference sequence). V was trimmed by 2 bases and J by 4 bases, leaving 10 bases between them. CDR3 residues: CAWSKTTSDTQYF. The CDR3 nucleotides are TGTGCCTGGAGTAAAACCACTTCAGATACGCAGTATTTT.

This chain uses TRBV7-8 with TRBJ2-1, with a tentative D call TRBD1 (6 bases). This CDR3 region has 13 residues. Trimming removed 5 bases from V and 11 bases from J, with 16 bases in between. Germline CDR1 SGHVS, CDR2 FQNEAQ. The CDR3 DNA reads TGTGCCAGCAGCCAAGGCCGAGACAGGAAGCAGTTCTTC. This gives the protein CASSQGRDRKQFF.

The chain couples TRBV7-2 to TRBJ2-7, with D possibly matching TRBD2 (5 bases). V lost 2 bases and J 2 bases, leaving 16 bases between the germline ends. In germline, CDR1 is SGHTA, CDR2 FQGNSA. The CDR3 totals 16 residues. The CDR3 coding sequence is TGTGCCAGCAGCTTAAGGCCCCAGCGGCGGCCCTACGAGCAGTACTTC. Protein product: CASSLRPQRRPYEQYF.

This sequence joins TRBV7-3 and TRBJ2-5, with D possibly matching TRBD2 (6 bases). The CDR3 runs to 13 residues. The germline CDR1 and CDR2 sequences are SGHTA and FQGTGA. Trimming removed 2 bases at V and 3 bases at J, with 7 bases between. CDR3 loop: CASSLSGEETQYF. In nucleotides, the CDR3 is TGTGCCAGCAGCTTATCGGGAGAAGAGACCCAGTACTTC.

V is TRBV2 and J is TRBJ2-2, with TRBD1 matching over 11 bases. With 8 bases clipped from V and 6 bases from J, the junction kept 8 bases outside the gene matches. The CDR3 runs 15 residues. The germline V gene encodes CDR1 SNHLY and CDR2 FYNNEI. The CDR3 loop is CASRGTGGRAGELFF. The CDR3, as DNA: TGTGCCAGCCGAGGGACAGGGGGGAGGGCCGGGGAGCTGTTTTTT.

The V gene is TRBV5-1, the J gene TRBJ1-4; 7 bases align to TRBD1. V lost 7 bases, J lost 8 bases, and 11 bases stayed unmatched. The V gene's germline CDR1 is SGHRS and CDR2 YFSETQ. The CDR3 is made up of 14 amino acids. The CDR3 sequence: CASARGTFEEKLFF. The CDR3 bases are TGCGCCAGCGCCAGGGGGACCTTTGAGGAAAAACTGTTTTTT.

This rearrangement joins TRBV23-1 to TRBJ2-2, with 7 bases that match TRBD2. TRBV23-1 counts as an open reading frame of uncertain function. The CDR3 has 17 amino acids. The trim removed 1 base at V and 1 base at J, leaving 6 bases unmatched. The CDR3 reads CASSQYSAGENTGELFF. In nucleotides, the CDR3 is TGCGCCAGCAGTCAATACTCGGCGGGGGAGAACACCGGGGAGCTGTTTTTT.

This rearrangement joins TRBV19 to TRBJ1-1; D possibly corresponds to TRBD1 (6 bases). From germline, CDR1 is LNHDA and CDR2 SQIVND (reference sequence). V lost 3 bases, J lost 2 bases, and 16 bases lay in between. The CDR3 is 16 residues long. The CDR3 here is CASSIGQTTINTEAFF. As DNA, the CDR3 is TGTGCCAGTAGTATCGGACAGACGACGATAAACACTGAAGCTTTCTTT.

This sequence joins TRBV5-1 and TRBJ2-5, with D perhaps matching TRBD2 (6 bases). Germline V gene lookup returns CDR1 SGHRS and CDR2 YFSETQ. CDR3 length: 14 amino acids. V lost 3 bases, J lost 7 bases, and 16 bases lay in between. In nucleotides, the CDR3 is TGCGCCAGCAGCTCCGGGACCCTGGGGGGGACCCAGTACTTC. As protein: CASSSGTLGGTQYF. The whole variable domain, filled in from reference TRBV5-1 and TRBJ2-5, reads KAGVTQTPRYLIKTRGQQVTLSCSPISGHRSVSWYQQTPGQGLQFLFEYFSETQRNKGNFPGRFSGRQFSNSRSEMNVSTLELGDSALYLCASSSGTLGGTQYFGPGTRLLVL.

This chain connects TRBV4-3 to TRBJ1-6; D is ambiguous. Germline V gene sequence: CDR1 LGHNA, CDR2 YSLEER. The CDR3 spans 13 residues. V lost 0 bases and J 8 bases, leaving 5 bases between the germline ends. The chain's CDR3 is CASSQDGDSPLHF. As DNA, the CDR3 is TGCGCCAGCAGCCAAGACGGGGATTCACCCCTCCACTTT.

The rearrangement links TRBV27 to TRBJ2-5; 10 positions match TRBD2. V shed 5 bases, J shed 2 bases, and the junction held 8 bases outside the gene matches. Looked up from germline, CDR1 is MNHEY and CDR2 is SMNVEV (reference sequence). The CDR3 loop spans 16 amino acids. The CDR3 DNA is TGTGCCAGCAGTCCCCTGACTAGCGGGCGTCAAGAGACCCAGTACTTC. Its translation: CASSPLTSGRQETQYF.

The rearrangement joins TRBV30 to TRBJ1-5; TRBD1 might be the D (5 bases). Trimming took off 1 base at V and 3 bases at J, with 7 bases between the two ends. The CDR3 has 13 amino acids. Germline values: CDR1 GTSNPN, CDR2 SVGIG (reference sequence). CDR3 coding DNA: TGTGCCTGGAGTGGACAGTTCAATCAGCCCCAGCATTTT. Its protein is CAWSGQFNQPQHF.

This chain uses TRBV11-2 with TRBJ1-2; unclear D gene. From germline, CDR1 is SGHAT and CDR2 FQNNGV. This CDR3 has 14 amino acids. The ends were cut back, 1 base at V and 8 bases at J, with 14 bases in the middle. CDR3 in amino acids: CASSLGNPAGGYTF. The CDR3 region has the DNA TGTGCCAGCAGCTTAGGGAATCCCGCAGGAGGCTACACCTTC.

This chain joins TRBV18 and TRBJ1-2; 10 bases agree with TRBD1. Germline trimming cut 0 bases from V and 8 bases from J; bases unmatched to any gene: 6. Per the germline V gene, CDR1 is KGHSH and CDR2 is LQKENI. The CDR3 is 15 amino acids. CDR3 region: CASSPPGQGREGYTF. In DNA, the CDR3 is TGTGCCAGCTCACCACCGGGACAGGGGCGGGAAGGCTACACCTTC.

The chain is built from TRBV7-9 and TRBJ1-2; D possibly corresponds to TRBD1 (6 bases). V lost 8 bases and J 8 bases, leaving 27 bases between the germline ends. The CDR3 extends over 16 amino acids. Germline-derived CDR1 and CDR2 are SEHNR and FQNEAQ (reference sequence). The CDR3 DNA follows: TGTGCCAGCTCAGCGGGGGGCGCTTTTAAGGGTGCCGGCTACACCTTC. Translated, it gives CASSAGGAFKGAGYTF.

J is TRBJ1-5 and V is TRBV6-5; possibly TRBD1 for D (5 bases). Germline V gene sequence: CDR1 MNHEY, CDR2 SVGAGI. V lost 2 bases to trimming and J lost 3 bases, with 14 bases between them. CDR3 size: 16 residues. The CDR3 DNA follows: TGTGCCAGCAGTTACCCCGGGCAGGGCACCAATCAGCCCCAGCATTTT. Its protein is CASSYPGQGTNQPQHF.